These T cell receptor beta chains were read from a single sample in a study of T cells after yellow fever vaccination. MiXCR, run by TCRdb on the 5' RACE reads, gives a single entry per CDR3 protein. The data hold about 260,000 distinct CDR3 sequences, with around 13% observed a single time. Sequenced material: CD4+ T cells sorted from PBMCs, taken 45 days after the yellow fever booster vaccination. All receptors derive from a man aged 25 to 40 who received the YFV17D yellow fever vaccine. Both conserved end residues are part of each CDR3.

TRBV14,17,CASSLLGPPRKGGEQFF
TRBV3-1,14,CASSQDWSGGIQYF
TRBV5-1,14,CASSLSGQPSPLHF
TRBV6-5,14,CASSYSRQSYEQYF
TRBV7-2,14,CASSFAREVETQYF
TRBV7-9,13,CASTRREIHEQFF
TRBV10-3,13,CAISLQGKDGYTF
TRBV11-2,13,CASSAGVTETQYF
TRBV20-1,17,CSARDGQGAIFGNTIYF
TRBV27,14,CASSSPGRRDTQYF
TRBV3-1,14,CASSQEGRFEGLHF
TRBV7-9,13,CASSFPGSGTQYF
TRBV4-3,19,CASSQDAPSGRLNTGELFF
TRBV6-5,15,CASSSNRGQKETQYF
TRBV3-1,16,CASSLRASPAPDTQYF
TRBV29-1,11,CTGQYNEKLFF
TRBV10-3,15,CATSLRESRGNTIYF
TRBV10-1,18,CASRHPRDRGRDTGELFF
TRBV6-6,13,CASSRDSTDTQYF
TRBV10-3,16,CAISGAAGVGYNEQFF
TRBV18,14,CASSLDSPRGEQFF
TRBV29-1,14,CSVVYAGFNTEAFF
TRBV27,14,CASSFRGLNEKLFF
TRBV5-1,15,CASSLPSLNTGELFF
TRBV20-1,14,CSARTSGRRNEQFF
TRBV7-9,15,CASSLSRTGANVLTF
TRBV4-3,17,CASSQDLGGRTGNIQYF
TRBV7-7,14,CASSLGSASGELFF
TRBV7-9,17,CASSKRDYLANTGELFF
TRBV27,13,CASSFDLAGELFF
TRBV7-8,14,CASSLTRGQETQYF
TRBV5-1,16,CASAPQGSGDNSPLHF
TRBV9,15,CASSTAGGGGGELFF
TRBV3-1,15,CASSQNRGRNQPQHF
TRBV24-1,15,CATSDLPTGNTEAFF
TRBV7-8,17,CASRTRGGKDSYNEQFF
TRBV20-1,12,CSARLPTDTQYF
TRBV18,17,CASSRFSRDITQETQYF
TRBV20-1,18,CSASQERQGRRFDTEAFF
TRBV5-1,16,CASRPLGGSSYNEQFF
TRBV20-1,16,CSARESSGDYSYEQYF
TRBV15,14,CATSRGEGQETQYF
TRBV27,15,CASSLSRDRLYEQYF
TRBV12-3/TRBV12-4,15,CASSLAGTVTDTQYF
TRBV5-1,17,CASSRFDTGTGANVLTF
TRBV20-1,14,CSALPGRIRYEQYF